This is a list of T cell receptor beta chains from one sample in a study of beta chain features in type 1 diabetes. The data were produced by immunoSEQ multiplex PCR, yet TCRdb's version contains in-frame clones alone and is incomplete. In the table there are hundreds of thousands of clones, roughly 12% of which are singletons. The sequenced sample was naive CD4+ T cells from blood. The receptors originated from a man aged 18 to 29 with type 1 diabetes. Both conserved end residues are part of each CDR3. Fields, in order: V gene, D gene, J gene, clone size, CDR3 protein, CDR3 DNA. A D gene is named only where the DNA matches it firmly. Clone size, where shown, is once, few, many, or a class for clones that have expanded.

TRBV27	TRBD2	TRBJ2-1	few	CASSPGTSGKSSYNEQFF	TGTGCCAGCAGTCCAGGGACTAGCGGGAAAAGCTCCTACAATGAGCAGTTCTTC
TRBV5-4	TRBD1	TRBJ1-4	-	CASSDRQGSNEKLFF	TGTGCCAGCAGCGACCGACAGGGCTCTAATGAAAAACTGTTTTTT
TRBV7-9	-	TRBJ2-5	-	CASSLTGTETQYF	TGTGCCAGCAGCTTAACGGGAACAGAGACCCAGTACTTC
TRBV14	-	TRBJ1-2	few	CASSQEILGGYTF	TGTGCCAGCAGCCAAGAAATACTGGGCGGCTACACCTTC
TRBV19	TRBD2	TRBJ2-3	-	CASTLSGGTDTQYF	TGTGCCAGTACCCTTAGCGGGGGCACAGATACGCAGTATTTT
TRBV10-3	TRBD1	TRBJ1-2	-	CAISEGQAYGYTF	TGTGCCATCAGTGAGGGACAGGCCTATGGCTACACCTTC
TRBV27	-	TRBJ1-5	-	CASSLTGSNQPQHF	TGTGCCAGCAGTTTGACGGGGAGCAATCAGCCCCAGCATTTT
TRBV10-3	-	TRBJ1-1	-	CAISELGVEAFF	TGTGCCATCAGTGAGTTAGGTGTTGAAGCTTTCTTT
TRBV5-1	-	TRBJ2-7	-	CASSPEASWNEQYF	TGCGCCAGCAGCCCGGAGGCTAGCTGGAACGAGCAGTACTTC
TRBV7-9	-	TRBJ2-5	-	CASSYGQGQETQYF	TGTGCCAGCAGCTACGGACAAGGTCAAGAGACCCAGTACTTC
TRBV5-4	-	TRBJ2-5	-	CASSFDRKYQETQYF	TGTGCCAGCAGCTTCGACAGAAAGTACCAAGAGACCCAGTACTTC
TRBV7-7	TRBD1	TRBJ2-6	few	CASSPGGPGANVLTF	TGTGCTAGCAGCCCAGGGGGCCCTGGGGCCAACGTCCTGACTTTC
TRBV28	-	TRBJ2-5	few	CASSGGARETQYF	TGTGCCAGCAGTGGGGGGGCGCGGGAGACCCAGTACTTC
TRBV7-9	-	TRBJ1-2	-	CASSLNPGQENYGYTF	TGTGCCAGCAGCTTAAACCCCGGTCAGGAGAACTATGGCTACACCTTC
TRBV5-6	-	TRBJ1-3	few	CASSLSQNSGNTIYF	TGTGCCAGCAGCTTGAGTCAGAACTCTGGAAACACCATATATTTT
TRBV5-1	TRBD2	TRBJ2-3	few	CASSQRLAGTDTQYF	TGCGCCAGCAGCCAAAGACTAGCCGGCACAGATACGCAGTATTTT
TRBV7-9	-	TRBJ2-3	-	CAITETRGGTDTQYF	TGTGCCATCACCGAGACTAGGGGGGGCACAGATACGCAGTATTTT
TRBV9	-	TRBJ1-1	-	CASSVDPGEGSAFF	TGTGCCAGCAGCGTAGATCCTGGTGAGGGGTCGGCTTTCTTT
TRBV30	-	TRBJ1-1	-	CAWTPEGRGTEAFF	TGTGCCTGGACCCCCGAGGGGAGGGGAACTGAAGCTTTCTTT
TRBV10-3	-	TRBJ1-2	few	CAISGIGISYGYTF	TGTGCCATCAGTGGTATAGGGATCAGCTATGGCTACACCTTC
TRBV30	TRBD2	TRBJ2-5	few	CAWSMNGGAFQETQYF	TGTGCCTGGAGTATGAACGGGGGGGCCTTCCAAGAGACCCAGTACTTC
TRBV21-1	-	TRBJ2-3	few	CASRGPSTDTQYF	TGTGCCAGCAGGGGACCGAGCACAGATACGCAGTATTTT
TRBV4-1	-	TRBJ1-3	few	CASSPLAANTIYF	TGCGCCAGCAGCCCTCTAGCTGCCAACACCATATATTTT
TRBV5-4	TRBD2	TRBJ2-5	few	CASSSRGDLETQYF	TGTGCCAGCAGCTCCCGGGGGGATCTAGAGACCCAGTACTTC
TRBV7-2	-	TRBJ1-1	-	CASSLALYSNTEAFF	TGTGCCAGCAGCTTAGCGCTTTACAGCAACACTGAAGCTTTCTTT
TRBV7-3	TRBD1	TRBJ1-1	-	CASSFDRGSTEAFF	TGTGCCAGCAGCTTTGACAGGGGCAGCACTGAAGCTTTCTTT
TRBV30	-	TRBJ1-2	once	CAWSVGRTYGYTF	TGTGCCTGGAGTGTAGGCCGGACCTATGGCTACACCTTC
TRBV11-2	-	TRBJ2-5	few	CASSFMRSQETQYF	TGTGCCAGCAGCTTTATGCGGTCCCAAGAGACCCAGTACTTC
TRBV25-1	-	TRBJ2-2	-	CASSATGPAELFF	TGTGCCAGCAGTGCGACTGGTCCTGCGGAGCTGTTTTTT
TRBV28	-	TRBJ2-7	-	CASSLELGREQYF	TGTGCCAGCAGTTTGGAGCTGGGCAGGGAGCAGTACTTC
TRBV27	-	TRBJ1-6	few	CASSLREGINSPLHF	TGTGCCAGCTCCCTCCGGGAGGGGATAAATTCACCCCTCCACTTT
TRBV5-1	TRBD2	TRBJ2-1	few	CASSLEGLAGAYNEQFF	TGCGCCAGCAGCCTGGAGGGGCTAGCGGGGGCCTACAATGAGCAGTTCTTC
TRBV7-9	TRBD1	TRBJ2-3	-	CASSSGQGHHTDTQYF	TGTGCCAGCAGCAGTGGACAGGGGCATCACACAGATACGCAGTATTTT
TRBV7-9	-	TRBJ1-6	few	CASSSSRGAPNSPLHF	TGTGCCAGCAGCTCGAGTAGGGGGGCGCCTAATTCACCCCTCCACTTT
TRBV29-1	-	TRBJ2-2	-	CSAEMTGELFF	TGCAGCGCCGAGATGACCGGGGAGCTGTTTTTT
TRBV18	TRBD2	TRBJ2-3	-	CASSQSERGSADTQYF	TGTGCCAGCTCACAGTCGGAGCGGGGGAGCGCAGATACGCAGTATTTT
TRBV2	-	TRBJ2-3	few	CATTGAGNTDTQYF	TGTGCCACCACAGGGGCGGGGAACACAGATACGCAGTATTTT
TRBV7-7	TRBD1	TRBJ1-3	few	CASSSGQGFLSGNTIYF	TGTGCCAGCAGCTCGGGACAGGGTTTCCTCTCTGGAAACACCATATATTTT
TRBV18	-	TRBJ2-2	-	CASSPPGRELFF	TGTGCCAGCTCACCACCTGGTAGGGAGCTGTTTTTT
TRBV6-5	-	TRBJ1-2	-	CASSYSGQPGGYTF	TGTGCCAGCAGTTACTCGGGGCAGCCCGGGGGCTACACCTTC
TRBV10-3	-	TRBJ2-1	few	CATTGDGAYNEQFF	TGTGCCACGACGGGAGACGGAGCCTACAATGAGCAGTTCTTC
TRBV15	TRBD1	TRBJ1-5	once	CATSRDGRTGDGPQHF	TGTGCCACCAGCAGAGATGGTAGGACAGGGGATGGGCCCCAGCATTTT
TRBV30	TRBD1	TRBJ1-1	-	CAWSTTGATEAFF	TGTGCCTGGAGTACTACAGGGGCCACTGAAGCTTTCTTT
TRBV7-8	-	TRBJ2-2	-	CASRRGTGELFF	TGTGCCAGCAGGAGAGGCACCGGGGAGCTGTTTTTT
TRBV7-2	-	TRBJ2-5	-	CASSPVEGRETQYF	TGTGCCAGCAGCCCCGTAGAGGGGAGGGAGACCCAGTACTTC
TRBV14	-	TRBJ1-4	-	CASSQRGATNEKLFF	TGTGCCAGCAGCCAACGGGGGGCAACTAATGAAAAACTGTTTTTT
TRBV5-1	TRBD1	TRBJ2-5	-	CASSLAGTGIQETQYF	TGCGCCAGCAGCTTGGCCGGGACAGGGATACAAGAGACCCAGTACTTC
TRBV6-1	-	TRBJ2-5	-	CAIRQANQETQYF	TGTGCCATAAGACAGGCGAACCAAGAGACCCAGTACTTC
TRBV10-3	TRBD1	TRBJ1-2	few	CAISFGDREDGYTF	TGTGCCATCAGTTTCGGGGACAGGGAGGATGGCTACACCTTC
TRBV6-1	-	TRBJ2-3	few	CASSGGGDTQYF	TGTGCCAGCAGTGGGGGAGGAGATACGCAGTATTTT
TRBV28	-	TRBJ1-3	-	CASTLDGYGNTIYF	TGTGCCAGCACCCTGGACGGATATGGAAACACCATATATTTT
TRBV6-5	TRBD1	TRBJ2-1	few	CASSSGTGVYNEQFF	TGTGCCAGCAGTAGCGGGACAGGGGTATACAATGAGCAGTTCTTC